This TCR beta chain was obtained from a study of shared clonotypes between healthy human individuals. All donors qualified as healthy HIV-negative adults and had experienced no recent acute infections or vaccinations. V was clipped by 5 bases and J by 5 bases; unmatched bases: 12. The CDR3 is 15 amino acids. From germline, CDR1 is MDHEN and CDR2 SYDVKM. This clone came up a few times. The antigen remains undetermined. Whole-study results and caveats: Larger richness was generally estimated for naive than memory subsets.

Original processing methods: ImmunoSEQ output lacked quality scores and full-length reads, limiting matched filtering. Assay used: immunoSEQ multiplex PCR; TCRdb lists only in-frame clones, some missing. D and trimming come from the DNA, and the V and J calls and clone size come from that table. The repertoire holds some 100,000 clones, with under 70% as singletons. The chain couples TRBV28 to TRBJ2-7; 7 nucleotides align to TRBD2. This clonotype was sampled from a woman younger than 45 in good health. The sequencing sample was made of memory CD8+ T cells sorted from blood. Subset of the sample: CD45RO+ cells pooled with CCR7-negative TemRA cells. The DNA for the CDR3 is TGTGCCAGCAGTCCCCCCGCCGGCGGGAGCGACGAGCAGTACTTC. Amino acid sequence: CASSPPAGGSDEQYF.